This T cell receptor beta chain was captured in a study of patients and donors after allogeneic stem cell transplantation (dated by TCRdb to 2020 to 2022). Turning to this clonotype: What antigen it recognizes has not been identified. One base away there is no much larger clone; base qualities are not given.

Library preparation was by RT-PCR. Sequencing took place on a NextSeq 550. The raw public reads went through TCRdb reprocessing: fastp at Q25, MiXCR clone calling, in-frame beta chains kept. CDR3 protein sequences are deduplicated, and each keeps its most common genes and DNA. In all, the sample holds hundreds of thousands of distinct CDR3 sequences, and approximately 16% of those were seen once. Around 7.2% of the sample lies in the top ten. Sequences were obtained from blood, either unsorted or a sorted T cell fraction (not recorded which). The TCR originated in a human donor who was either an allogeneic HSCT recipient or a stem cell or donor lymphocyte infusion donor (not recorded which). It is not recorded whose cells these are; they may come from a transplant donor.

For the CDR3, the sequence is CASRRTGGNEQFF. The DNA reads TGTGCCAGCAGAAGGACAGGGGGCAATGAGCAGTTCTTC. The rearrangement joined TRBV7-2 to TRBJ2-1, with 10 bases aligning to TRBD1. For this chain, trimming is 6 bases at the V end and 6 bases at the J end, and the number of junction bases without a gene match is 2. The CDR3 holds 13 amino acids from the cysteine to the phenylalanine. The DNA shown is the 39-base CDR3, in frame from base 1. From a lookup of the germline V gene, CDR1 and CDR2 are SGHTA and FQGNSA.